What follows are 9 T cell receptor beta chains derived from one specimen sequenced in a study of blood T cells in healthy people across ages. Next came a second PCR, run for about 7 to 12 cycles, which used a sample-barcoded 5' primer along with a J-beta primer mix. Each CDR3 protein gets one entry after TCRdb re-called the 5' RACE reads with MiXCR. Counted here are 380,000 or so distinct CDR3 sequences, roughly half occurring once; the ten biggest clones make up around 49%. The source material was blood. The receptors originated from a man between 60 and 75 years old in good health.

This clonotype was observed a handful of times. The chain joins TRBV12-3 or TRBV12-4 to TRBJ2-5; 9 bases align to TRBD2. Germline trimming cut 5 bases from V and 11 bases from J; bases unmatched to any gene: 12. There are 14 residues in the CDR3. The CDR3 sequence: CASSVSGSIYEQYF. In DNA form, the CDR3 reads TGTGCCAGCAGTGTTAGCGGGAGTATCTATGAGCAGTACTTC.

The chain employs TRBV5-1 and TRBJ1-4; TRBD1 might be the D (6 bases). CDR3 length: 12 amino acids. Germline assignment: CDR1 SGHRS and CDR2 YFSETQ. Trimming shortened V by 4 bases and J by 5 bases, and 6 bases separated the two germline ends. CDR3 nucleotides: TGCGCCAGCAGCGGACAGAATGAAAAACTGTTTTTT. It encodes CASSGQNEKLFF. Combining the CDR3 with reference TRBV5-1 and TRBJ1-4 gives the whole variable domain KAGVTQTPRYLIKTRGQQVTLSCSPISGHRSVSWYQQTPGQGLQFLFEYFSETQRNKGNFPGRFSGRQFSNSRSEMNVSTLELGDSALYLCASSGQNEKLFFGSGTQLSVL.

The sample holds a few counts of this clonotype. J is TRBJ2-3 and V is TRBV5-1; 15 positions agree with TRBD2. Germline CDR1 SGHRS, CDR2 YFSETQ. The CDR3 spans 17 residues. The V segment lost 4 bases and the J segment 6 bases; nucleotides outside the gene matches: 9. CDR3 sequence: CASSPGLAGGGQDTQYF. In nucleotides, the CDR3 is TGCGCCAGCAGCCCCGGACTAGCGGGAGGGGGGCAGGATACGCAGTATTTT.

The chain carries TRBV27 and TRBJ2-1, with TRBD2 matching 7 bases. CDR1 is MNHEY, CDR2 SMNVEV, per germline (reference sequence). V was clipped by 5 bases and J by 6 bases; unmatched bases: 13. The CDR3 sequence is 16 residues long. This CDR3 is CASSGNPGLGVNEQFF. In DNA form, the CDR3 reads TGTGCCAGCAGTGGTAACCCCGGACTAGGAGTCAATGAGCAGTTCTTC.

At least ten counts were recorded for this clonotype. This chain joins TRBV12-3 or TRBV12-4 and TRBJ2-3, with D possibly being TRBD1 (5 bases). Deletions cut 1 base from V and 2 bases from J, with 13 bases between. CDR3 length equals 16 residues. The DNA for the CDR3 is TGTGCCAGCAGTTTAGTTCAGGGCGCCTCCACAGATACGCAGTATTTT. Amino acids: CASSLVQGASTDTQYF.

Details on this clonotype: Compared with germline, one end of the junction differs, possibly owing to a read error. The chain has TRBV12-3 or TRBV12-4 and TRBJ2-1; D is ambiguous. The CDR3 is 14 amino acids. The DNA for the CDR3 is TGTGCCAGCAGTATAACGAGCTCCTACAAGGAGCAGTTCTTC. Translating it yields CASSITSSYKEQFF.

The CDR3 region has the DNA TGCGCCAGCAGCCAACGCCGGGCCGGCCTTCAAGAGACCCAGTACTTC. Amino acids: CASSQRRAGLQETQYF. The chain carries TRBV4-3 and TRBJ2-5; D is ambiguous. The CDR3 runs 16 residues. Germline values: CDR1 LGHNA, CDR2 YSLEER. Trimming stripped 2 bases from V and 2 bases from J, with 15 bases between.

The CDR3 reads CASSEGPGRGTEAFF. The CDR3 DNA sequence: TGTGCCAGCAGCGAAGGGCCGGGACGAGGGACTGAAGCTTTCTTT. V gene TRBV9 combines with J gene TRBJ1-1, with TRBD1 as a possible D gene (5 bases). V was trimmed by 3 bases and J by 5 bases, leaving 17 bases between them. The germline CDR1 and CDR2 sequences are SGDLS and YYNGEE. CDR3 length equals 15 residues.

The chain joins TRBV7-8 to TRBJ2-1; 8 bases match TRBD1. CDR3 length: 16 residues. The V gene's germline CDR1 is SGHVS and CDR2 FQNEAQ. J lost 6 bases, V lost 3 bases, and 10 bases had no gene match. CDR3 nucleotides: TGTGCCAGCAGCTTCCATAGAGGACAGGGTGGCAATGAGCAGTTCTTC. Its protein product is CASSFHRGQGGNEQFF.